The 20 T cell receptor beta chains presented below share a single source sample, sequenced in a study of read filtering for tumor transcriptome and immune sequencing. From about 400 ng of RNA, a library with molecular barcoded alpha/delta and beta/gamma adaptors was made. TCRdb ran MiXCR on the reads and lists one entry per CDR3 protein. Of about 27,000 distinct CDR3 sequences in the sample, under 15% were seen once. The source material was a population of CD138-negative cells sorted from bone marrow. These receptors came from a donor older than 35 with multiple myeloma.

This clonotype occurred many times. This chain uses TRBV9 with TRBJ2-7; D unclear. The ends were cut back, 4 bases at V and 0 bases at J, with 11 bases in the middle. CDR3 length: 14 residues. The germline V gene has CDR1 SGDLS and CDR2 YYNGEE. The DNA of the CDR3 is TGTGCCAGCAGCCCCCGGACCAACTCCTACGAGCAGTACTTC. Translating gives CASSPRTNSYEQYF.

This clonotype was seen repeatedly, ten times or more. The V and J genes are TRBV28 and TRBJ2-7; D call uncertain. The CDR3 totals 12 residues. The germline CDR1 and CDR2 sequences are MDHEN and SYDVKM. Trimming pared 6 bases from V and 0 bases from J, leaving 6 bases between. The CDR3 here is CASSGVSYEQYF. The CDR3 DNA sequence: TGTGCCAGCAGCGGAGTCTCCTACGAGCAGTACTTC.

Comments on this clonotype: Possible read error: a much larger clone is one base away. The CDR3 here is CSVTLEGQFF. The CDR3 DNA follows: TGCAGCGTTACACTAGAGGGGCAGTTCTTC. This sequence joins TRBV29-1 and TRBJ2-1, with D tentatively TRBD2 (5 bases). V lost 5 bases to trimming and J lost 12 bases, with 11 bases between them. The CDR3 totals 10 residues. Germline assignment: CDR1 SQVTM and CDR2 ANQGSEA.

The sample holds many counts of this clonotype. The V call is TRBV20-1, the J call TRBJ2-5; D is uncertain. There are 14 residues in the CDR3. V was shortened by 0 bases and J by 1 base, with 9 bases between the two germline ends. Germline V gene lookup returns CDR1 DFQATT and CDR2 SNEGSKA (reference sequence). CDR3 residues: CSAREVQIQETQYF. The DNA for the CDR3 is TGCAGTGCTAGAGAGGTACAGATCCAAGAGACCCAGTACTTC.

The chain links TRBV14 to TRBJ2-2; 7 bases are a match to TRBD1. The trim removed 8 bases at V and 6 bases at J, leaving 12 bases unmatched. CDR1 is SGHDN and CDR2 is FVKESK in the germline V gene. The CDR3 totals 15 residues. Here the CDR3 reads CASGRTGGGAGELFF. DNA for the CDR3: TGTGCCAGCGGCCGGACAGGAGGAGGAGCCGGGGAGCTGTTTTTT.

This clonotype was recorded at least ten times. CDR3 region: CSVELGGRETQYF. CDR3 DNA sequence: TGCAGCGTGGAGCTAGGGGGGAGGGAGACCCAGTACTTC. The rearrangement uses TRBV29-1 and TRBJ2-5; D may match TRBD1 or TRBD2 (6 bases each). Germline CDR1 and CDR2: SQVTM and ANQGSEA. The CDR3 spans 13 residues. Trimming removed 6 bases at V and 5 bases at J, with 16 bases between.

The rearrangement links TRBV19 to TRBJ2-5, with 7 nucleotides matching TRBD1. CDR3 length: 14 residues. Trimming cost V 2 bases and J 5 bases; bases outside gene matches: 5. CDR1 is LNHDA and CDR2 is SQIVND in the germline V gene (reference sequence). In DNA, the CDR3 is TGTGCCAGTAGTATAACCTCGGGACAGGAGACCCAGTACTTC. Residues: CASSITSGQETQYF. The full variable domain, rest sourced from reference TRBV19 and TRBJ2-5, is DGGITQSPKYLFRKEGQNVTLSCEQNLNHDAMYWYRQDPGQGLRLIYYSQIVNDFQKGDIAEGYSVSREKKESFPLTVTSAQKNPTAFYLCASSITSGQETQYFGPGTRLLVL.

The table lists this clonotype with many counts. V gene TRBV5-1 combines with J gene TRBJ2-1; D gene ambiguous. The V gene's germline CDR1 is SGHRS and CDR2 YFSETQ. The ends were cut back, 0 bases at V and 8 bases at J, with 6 bases in the middle. The CDR3 has 12 residues. The DNA of the CDR3 is TGCGCCAGCAGCTTGGCCCTGGATGAGCAGTTCTTC. Encoded protein: CASSLALDEQFF.

This clonotype was observed many times. CDR3 in amino acids: CASSLDSTGGAFF. The DNA of the CDR3 is TGTGCCAGCAGCTTAGATTCAACAGGGGGAGCTTTCTTT. V gene TRBV11-2 combines with J gene TRBJ1-1; 8 positions match TRBD1. This CDR3 contains 13 residues. V was clipped by 0 bases and J by 10 bases; unmatched bases: 4. Germline V gene lookup returns CDR1 SGHAT and CDR2 FQNNGV.

This clonotype has at least ten counts. This chain uses TRBV6-5 with TRBJ1-2, with 8 bases fitting TRBD1. The CDR3 consists of 14 residues. The V and J ends lost 5 bases and 4 bases, in that order; junction bases with no gene match: 6. Germline CDR1 and CDR2: MNHEY and SVGAGI. CDR3 DNA sequence: TGTGCCAGCAGTCCTGACAGGGGCCCCTATGGCTACACCTTC. Translated: CASSPDRGPYGYTF.

This clonotype was observed many times. The gene calls are TRBV4-1 and TRBJ2-2; 8 nucleotides match TRBD2. Germline CDR1 and CDR2: MGHRA and YSYEKL. With V trimmed by 2 bases and J by 3 bases, 11 bases remained unmatched. This CDR3 has 18 amino acids. CDR3 coding DNA: TGCGCCAGCAGCCAATTACCGGGACTAGGGCTTCACACCGGGGAGCTGTTTTTT. It encodes CASSQLPGLGLHTGELFF.

Ten or more counts support this clonotype. The chain is built from TRBV12-5 and TRBJ2-1, with D maybe TRBD2 (6 bases). The CDR3 totals 13 residues. With 6 bases removed from V and 5 bases from J, the gap between germline ends came to 11 bases. Per germline, CDR1 LGHNT and CDR2 FRNRAP. In DNA form, the CDR3 reads TGTGCTAGTGGGCTAGCGTCCCACAATGAGCAGTTCTTC. Protein product: CASGLASHNEQFF.

About this clonotype itself: Since the CDR3 does not end with the conserved phenylalanine or tryptophan, this likely comes from a read error. No DNA is shown, since the ends of the CDR3 on it are uncertain; the CDR3 is the one TCRdb lists. The rearrangement uses TRBV27 and TRBJ2-1; TRBD1, the table's D call, lacks a check against the DNA. Germline V CDR1 and CDR2: MNHEY, SMNVEV (reference sequence). The CDR3 spans 14 residues, counting both ends. CDR3 loop: CASRPDRDWNEQLY.

This clonotype was picked up many times. The chain uses TRBV3-1 and TRBJ2-2; D call uncertain. V was cut by 1 base and J by 6 bases, with 3 bases left in between. The CDR3 sequence is 12 residues long. Per germline, CDR1 LGHDT and CDR2 YNNKEL (reference sequence). The CDR3 reads CASSQAAGELFF. The CDR3 coding sequence is TGTGCCAGCAGCCAAGCGGCCGGGGAGCTGTTTTTT.

This clonotype has a count of ten or more. The chain couples TRBV6-5 to TRBJ2-3, with 8 bases aligning to TRBD2. CDR1 and CDR2 (germline): MNHEY, SVGAGI. The CDR3 sequence is 16 residues long. V lost 1 base to trimming and J lost 4 bases; unmatched junction nucleotides: 7. The CDR3 sequence: CASSYWSGSSPDTQYF. The CDR3 bases are TGTGCCAGCAGTTACTGGAGCGGGAGTAGTCCAGATACGCAGTATTTT.

At least ten counts were recorded for this clonotype. The V call is TRBV18, the J call TRBJ2-7; D is uncertain. V was trimmed by 0 bases and J by 0 bases, leaving 3 bases between them. This CDR3 region has 13 residues. Germline V gene sequence: CDR1 KGHSH, CDR2 LQKENI. CDR3 bases: TGTGCCAGCTCACCACCGAGCTCCTACGAGCAGTACTTC. It specifies CASSPPSSYEQYF.

This clonotype was found a few times. This may be a read error, as it is one base from a much larger clone. The chain is built from TRBV18 and TRBJ2-5; D tentatively reads TRBD1 or TRBD2 (6 bases each). This CDR3 is built from 15 residues. Germline V CDR1 and CDR2: KGHSH, LQKENI. The V end lost 5 bases, the J end lost 0 bases, and 13 bases lay between the germline ends. This chain's CDR3 is CASSNMEGDQETQYF. Here the CDR3 DNA reads TGTGCCAGCTCAAACATGGAGGGGGACCAAGAGACCCAGTACTTC.

In its sample, this clonotype was seen many times. This chain links TRBV28 with TRBJ1-5, with TRBD1 identical over 10 bases. The germline gives CDR1 MDHEN, CDR2 SYDVKM. With 9 bases clipped from V and 6 bases from J, the junction kept 5 bases outside the gene matches. This CDR3 has 13 residues. The CDR3 DNA sequence: TGTGCCAGTGGGACAGGGGTGGGTCAGCCCCAGCATTTT. It encodes CASGTGVGQPQHF.

This clonotype was recorded many times. The rearrangement links TRBV20-1 to TRBJ1-1; 7 bases map to TRBD1. The V and J ends lost 6 bases and 5 bases, in that order; junction bases with no gene match: 9. The CDR3 sequence is 13 residues long. The V gene's germline CDR1 is DFQATT and CDR2 SNEGSKA (reference sequence). CDR3 residues: CSAPDRVGTEAFF. The CDR3 coding sequence is TGCAGTGCGCCCGACAGGGTGGGAACTGAAGCTTTCTTT.

In this sample, this clonotype turned up many times. The chain is built from TRBV29-1 and TRBJ2-5; the D call may be TRBD1 or TRBD2 (5 bases each). The V gene's germline CDR1 is SQVTM and CDR2 ANQGSEA. The V gene lost 4 bases and the J gene lost 5 bases, with 11 bases spanning the gap. The CDR3 is made up of 12 amino acids. The CDR3 nucleotides are TGCAGCGTTGTGGCCGGGGCGGAGACCCAGTACTTC. Protein sequence: CSVVAGAETQYF.